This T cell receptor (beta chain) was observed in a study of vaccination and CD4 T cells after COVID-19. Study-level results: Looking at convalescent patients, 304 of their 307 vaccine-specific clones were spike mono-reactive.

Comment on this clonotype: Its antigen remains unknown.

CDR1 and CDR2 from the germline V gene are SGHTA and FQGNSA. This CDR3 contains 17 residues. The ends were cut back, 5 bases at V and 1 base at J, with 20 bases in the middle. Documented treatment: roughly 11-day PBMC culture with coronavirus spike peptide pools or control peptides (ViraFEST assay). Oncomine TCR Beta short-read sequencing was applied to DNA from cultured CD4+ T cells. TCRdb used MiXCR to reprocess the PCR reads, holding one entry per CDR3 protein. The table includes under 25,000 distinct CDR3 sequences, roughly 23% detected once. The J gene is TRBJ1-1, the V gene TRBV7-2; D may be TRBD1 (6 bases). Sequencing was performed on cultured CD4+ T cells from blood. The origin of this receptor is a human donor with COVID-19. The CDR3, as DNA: TGTGCCAGCAGCCCCCAAGGGATAGGGGGGCGGAACACTGAAGCTTTCTTT. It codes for CASSPQGIGGRNTEAFF.